A single sample gave rise to the 15 T cell receptor beta chains below, sequenced in a study of cytomegalovirus exposure and HLA in healthy donors. PCR involved 60 Vbeta and 13 Jbeta primers. Data came from immunoSEQ multiplex PCR; TCRdb stores just in-frame clones and leaves some out. Of approximately 170,000 clones detected, around 68% appear once; the ten largest clones hold less than 1.6%. The sequenced sample consisted of PBMCs. The source of these receptors is a girl aged 5 to 17 in good health and CMV-seronegative.

The chain carries TRBV4-1 and TRBJ2-3; D perhaps matches TRBD1 (6 bases). The CDR3 runs 16 residues. CDR1 is MGHRA, CDR2 YSYEKL, per germline. V was trimmed by 0 bases and J by 2 bases, leaving 12 bases between them. The CDR3 sequence: CASSQDNTGITDTQYF. CDR3 DNA: TGCGCCAGCAGCCAAGATAATACAGGGATCACAGATACGCAGTATTTT.

The rearrangement uses TRBV19 and TRBJ1-5; tentative D call: TRBD1 (5 bases). Germline CDR1 is LNHDA and CDR2 is SQIVND (reference sequence). V lost 7 bases and J lost 5, with 15 bases in between. The CDR3 has 14 residues. CDR3 region: CASTASREDQPQHF. The CDR3 nucleotides are TGTGCCAGTACGGCATCCAGGGAGGATCAGCCCCAGCATTTT.

V usage is TRBV2 and J usage is TRBJ1-5; weak D call: TRBD1 (6 bases). Germline V gene data show CDR1 as SNHLY and CDR2 as FYNNEI. This CDR3 contains 15 residues. The ends were cut back, 5 bases at V and 2 bases at J, with 13 bases in the middle. CDR3: CASSKGGERNQPQHF. The DNA of the CDR3 is TGTGCCAGCAGTAAGGGGGGGGAACGCAATCAGCCCCAGCATTTT. The whole variable domain, remainder taken from reference TRBV2 and TRBJ1-5, is EPEVTQTPSHQVTQMGQEVILRCVPISNHLYFYWYRQILGQKVEFLVSFYNNEISEKSEIFDDQFSVERPDGSNFTLKIRSTKLEDSAMYFCASSKGGERNQPQHFGDGTRLSIL.

The chain uses TRBV5-6 and TRBJ2-7; 8 bases map to TRBD1. Germline V gene sequence: CDR1 SGHDT, CDR2 YYEEEE. This CDR3 is 15 amino acids long. The J segment lost 5 bases and the V segment lost 6 bases, leaving 13 bases of the junction unmatched. The CDR3 protein is CASTYGTGGKNEQYF. CDR3 nucleotide sequence: TGTGCCAGCACCTACGGGACAGGCGGGAAAAACGAGCAGTACTTC.

CDR3 in amino acids: CASSSLDRAGYEQYF. In DNA form, the CDR3 reads TGTGCCAGCAGCTCATTGGACAGGGCCGGGTACGAGCAGTACTTC. The rearrangement links TRBV7-2 to TRBJ2-7; TRBD1 agrees at 8 bases. The CDR3 extends over 15 amino acids. Germline lookup yields CDR1 SGHTA and CDR2 FQGNSA. J was trimmed by 4 bases and V by 4 bases; bases with no gene match: 9.

The chain has TRBV9 and TRBJ1-2; D remains unclear. The CDR3 covers 16 residues. Trimming stripped 0 bases from V and 2 bases from J, with 14 bases between. Germline loops: CDR1 SGDLS, CDR2 YYNGEE. The CDR3 loop reads CASSVDLSEANYGYTF. DNA for the CDR3: TGTGCCAGCAGCGTAGACCTGAGTGAGGCGAACTATGGCTACACCTTC.

V usage is TRBV15 and J usage is TRBJ1-5; no definite D call. Germline loops: CDR1 LNHNV, CDR2 YYDKDF (reference sequence). With 6 bases removed from V and 0 bases from J, the gap between germline ends came to 9 bases. The CDR3 has 14 amino acids. CDR3 nucleotides: TGTGCCACCAGGGAGCTCTCTAGCAATCAGCCCCAGCATTTT. It codes for CATRELSSNQPQHF.

This chain joins TRBV5-4 and TRBJ2-5; D possibly corresponds to TRBD2 (6 bases). V was shortened by 2 bases and J by 1 base, with 9 bases between the two germline ends. This CDR3 spans 14 amino acids. The germline V gene has CDR1 SGHNT and CDR2 YYREEE (reference sequence). The CDR3 protein is CASSLGDSQETQYF. The CDR3, as DNA: TGTGCCAGCAGCTTAGGGGACTCCCAAGAGACCCAGTACTTC.

V usage is TRBV7-2 and J usage is TRBJ2-3; maybe TRBD2 (5 bases). The V end lost 3 bases, the J end lost 2 bases, and 9 bases lay between the germline ends. This CDR3 is 14 amino acids long. Germline CDR1 reads SGHTA; CDR2 reads FQGNSA. CDR3 amino acids: CASSFYDYTDTQYF. CDR3 DNA sequence: TGTGCCAGCAGCTTTTACGACTACACAGATACGCAGTATTTT.

The chain combines TRBV14 with TRBJ1-3, with a tentative D call TRBD1 (6 bases). Germline loops: CDR1 SGHDN, CDR2 FVKESK. The length of the CDR3 is 16 residues. V dropped 3 bases and J dropped 0 bases, with 12 bases sitting between them. DNA for the CDR3: TGTGCCAGCAGCCAGGTCAGGGGATACTCTGGAAACACCATATATTTT. Protein product: CASSQVRGYSGNTIYF. Full variable domain (missing parts from reference TRBV14 and TRBJ1-3): EAGVTQFPSHSVIEKGQTVTLRCDPISGHDNLYWYRRVMGKEIKFLLHFVKESKQDESGMPNNRFLAERTGGTYSTLKVQPAELEDSGVYFCASSQVRGYSGNTIYFGEGSWLTVV.

The gene calls are TRBV6-4 and TRBJ1-1, with D maybe TRBD1 (6 bases). Germline V gene sequence: CDR1 MRHNA, CDR2 SNTAGT. Trimming stripped 5 bases from V and 6 bases from J, with 16 bases between. The CDR3 covers 14 residues. The CDR3 loop is CASSSWSGAAEAFF. DNA for the CDR3: TGTGCCAGCAGTTCTTGGTCAGGGGCTGCTGAAGCTTTCTTT.

The rearrangement uses TRBV4-1 and TRBJ2-1, with TRBD2 matching 9 bases. Looked up from germline, CDR1 is MGHRA and CDR2 is YSYEKL. V trimming: 6 bases; J trimming: 0 bases; junction bases outside the gene matches: 9. CDR3 size: 17 residues. CDR3 sequence reads: CASRGSGGHPSYNEQFF. CDR3 nucleotide sequence: TGCGCCAGCAGAGGTAGCGGGGGTCACCCCTCCTACAATGAGCAGTTCTTC.

This rearrangement joins TRBV30 to TRBJ2-1, with a possible D match to TRBD1 (5 bases). This CDR3 spans 11 amino acids. Germline loops: CDR1 GTSNPN, CDR2 SVGIG (reference sequence). Trimming took off 0 bases at V and 10 bases at J, with 7 bases between the two ends. The CDR3 here is CAWSVKGEQFF. The CDR3 DNA follows: TGTGCCTGGAGTGTCAAGGGGGAGCAGTTCTTC.

The chain joins TRBV5-4 to TRBJ2-6, with a weak D call TRBD1 (5 bases). The V end lost 2 bases, the J end lost 2 bases, and 5 bases lay between the germline ends. Germline CDR1 SGHNT, CDR2 YYREEE (reference sequence). CDR3 length: 14 amino acids. CDR3 amino acids: CASSLGAGANVLTF. In nucleotides, the CDR3 is TGTGCCAGCAGCTTAGGGGCTGGGGCCAACGTCCTGACTTTC.

The genes are TRBV5-1 and TRBJ1-5; possibly TRBD1 for D (5 bases). Germline loops: CDR1 SGHRS, CDR2 YFSETQ. V lost 0 bases and J 7 bases, leaving 8 bases between the germline ends. The CDR3 covers 13 residues. The CDR3: CASSLEGAQPQHF. Written as DNA, the CDR3 is TGCGCCAGCAGCTTGGAAGGGGCCCAGCCCCAGCATTTT.